These 10 T cell receptor beta chains originate from one sample sequenced in a study of blood T cell repertoires in COVID-19. Data came from immunoSEQ multiplex PCR; TCRdb stores just in-frame clones and leaves some out. The sample records 30,000 to 40,000 clones, about 82% being singletons. Sequenced: peripheral blood. The source is a man between 60 and 75 years old in a cohort sampled during active COVID-19.

This chain connects TRBV4-3 to TRBJ1-4, with D possibly being TRBD1 (5 bases). The CDR3 spans 15 residues. Germline CDR1 and CDR2: LGHNA and YSLEER. Trimming cost V 0 bases and J 7 bases, with 12 bases left between them. The CDR3 region is CASSQDQGRGEKLFF. CDR3 nucleotide sequence: TGCGCCAGCAGCCAAGACCAGGGAAGGGGTGAAAAACTGTTTTTT.

This chain connects TRBV6-1 to TRBJ2-7; the match to TRBD1 covers 9 bases. The ends lost 2 bases at V and 4 bases at J; junction bases unmatched: 6. Germline CDR1 and CDR2: MNHNS and SASEGT. The length of the CDR3 is 15 residues. CDR3 coding DNA: TGTGCCAGCAGTGAATCGGGACAGGGCTTTTACGAGCAGTACTTC. Translating it yields CASSESGQGFYEQYF.

The chain carries TRBV9 and TRBJ1-1; perhaps TRBD1 as D (6 bases). This CDR3 is 16 amino acids long. Looked up from germline, CDR1 is SGDLS and CDR2 is YYNGEE. V gave up 4 bases and J gave up 6 bases, with 22 bases separating them. The CDR3 region is CASSPSEFGRQAEAFF. The CDR3 nucleotides read TGTGCCAGCAGCCCCTCCGAGTTTGGCCGACAGGCTGAAGCTTTCTTT. Drawing the rest from reference TRBV9 and TRBJ1-1, the complete variable domain is DSGVTQTPKHLITATGQRVTLRCSPRSGDLSVYWYQQSLDQGLQFLIQYYNGEERAKGNILERFSAQQFPDLHSELNLSSLELGDSALYFCASSPSEFGRQAEAFFGQGTRLTVV.

The V gene is TRBV6-5, the J gene TRBJ2-5, with D possibly TRBD2 on 5 matching bases. Germline V lookup: CDR1 MNHEY, CDR2 SVGAGI. With 8 bases removed from V and 7 bases from J, the gap between germline ends came to 14 bases. This CDR3 region has 12 residues. Here the CDR3 DNA reads TGTGCCAGCCGCCCCGAAGGAGGGACCCAGTACTTC. Amino acid sequence: CASRPEGGTQYF.

The V call is TRBV27, the J call TRBJ1-4; 12 bases line up with TRBD1. The V gene end was trimmed by 5 bases and the J gene end by 4 bases; junction bases not matched to a gene: 20. CDR1 MNHEY and CDR2 SMNVEV come from the germline V gene (reference sequence). The CDR3 contains 21 residues. CDR3 nucleotides: TGTGCCAGCAGTCCGCTTCCCGGGACAGGGGGCGCAGGACTGGGTAATGAAAAACTGTTTTTT. It codes for CASSPLPGTGGAGLGNEKLFF.

The chain employs TRBV7-3 and TRBJ2-5; 8 bases line up with TRBD1. Germline lookup yields CDR1 SGHTA and CDR2 FQGTGA. Germline trimming cut 5 bases from V and 5 bases from J; bases unmatched to any gene: 10. The CDR3 extends over 15 amino acids. The CDR3 spells CASSPTGGVLETQYF. The DNA of the CDR3 is TGTGCCAGCAGCCCAACAGGGGGAGTTCTGGAGACCCAGTACTTC.

The rearrangement uses TRBV18 and TRBJ1-5; TRBD1 aligns across 7 bases. Germline values: CDR1 KGHSH, CDR2 LQKENI. The junction had 7 bases not matched to a gene; V was cut back by 2 bases and J by 6 bases. The CDR3 has 15 residues. This CDR3 reads CASSPGGTGAQPQHF. The CDR3 coding sequence is TGTGCCAGCTCACCAGGAGGCACAGGGGCTCAGCCCCAGCATTTT.

The chain links TRBV4-1 to TRBJ2-7; a possible D gene is TRBD2 (5 bases). CDR1 and CDR2 (germline): MGHRA, YSYEKL. The V gene lost 2 bases and the J gene lost 4 bases, with 15 bases spanning the gap. CDR3 length equals 15 residues. The CDR3 loop is CASSQMWQEDYEQYF. The CDR3 nucleotides are TGCGCCAGCAGCCAAATGTGGCAGGAGGATTACGAGCAGTACTTC.

The gene calls are TRBV4-2 and TRBJ2-7, with 9 bases that match TRBD2. V trimming: 4 bases; J trimming: 3 bases; junction bases outside the gene matches: 7. The germline CDR1 and CDR2 sequences are LGHNA and YNFKEQ. The CDR3 is made up of 15 amino acids. The CDR3 loop reads CASSPEAGGIYEQYF. In DNA, the CDR3 is TGTGCCAGCAGCCCCGAAGCGGGGGGCATCTACGAGCAGTACTTC.

The chain links TRBV4-3 to TRBJ1-4; D remains unclear. The V end lost 3 bases, the J end lost 3 bases, and 8 bases lay between the germline ends. The CDR3 runs to 14 residues. Germline CDR1 LGHNA, CDR2 YSLEER. The CDR3 sequence: CASSQEPANEKLFF. CDR3 sequence (DNA): TGCGCCAGCAGCCAGGAGCCGGCTAATGAAAAACTGTTTTTT.